What follows describes a single T cell receptor beta chain. This clonotype was found a few times. Its specific antigen is unknown. Base qualities are not at hand, and no much larger clone is one base apart. The data are from a study of response to subunit inactivated influenza vaccine (dated 2018 in TCRdb). Background on the whole study: To follow how T cells responded to a trivalent subunit inactivated influenza vaccine, the researchers relied on deep quantitative profiling of the T cell receptor repertoire.

Study-wide conclusions, independent of this receptor: According to the authors, only a limited number of new T cells may be recruited by each seasonal influenza vaccination.

Receptor libraries were prepared by RT-PCR. TCRdb names Illumina HiSeq 2500 as the instrument used. TCRdb's own reprocessing of the public reads used fastp at Q25 and MiXCR and kept productive beta chains. Each CDR3 protein appears once, grouped with its most common genes and DNA. In this sample the table shows about 310,000 distinct CDR3 sequences, about 20% of which occur a single time. The ten largest clones add up to 10% of the sample. CDR1 and CDR2 are drawn from the germline V gene: KGHSH, LQKENI. Deletion took 5 bases off V and 1 base off J, with a span of 11 bases between the germline ends. The CDR3 goes from the cysteine to the phenylalanine over 14 residues. Only the CDR3 part of the read is kept: 42 bases, read in frame from the first base.

The TCR was taken from a man in his fifties or sixties who received an inactivated influenza vaccine. Donor details come from another sample of the same person, matched by shared clones. The sequenced sample was PBMCs from blood, obtained less than 22 months after vaccination. The V gene is TRBV18 and the J gene is TRBJ1-1; no D gene is confidently identified. In nucleotides, the sequence is TGTGCCAGCTCAGCGAAACTGACGAACACTGAAGCTTTCTTT. It translates to CASSAKLTNTEAFF.